The rows below give T cell receptor beta chains drawn from one sample of a study of blood T cell repertoires in COVID-19. Using immunoSEQ multiplex PCR, the repertoire was profiled, and TCRdb retains in-frame clones only, with some absent. Of 200,000 to 250,000 clones listed, 70% to 90% are singletons. The sample taken for sequencing was peripheral blood. These receptors originate from a woman between 40 and 55 years old with acute or convalescent COVID-19. Both conserved end residues are part of each CDR3. A D gene is named only where the DNA matches it firmly. The size field is filled for only some rows; it gives once, few, many or a size class.

abundance	d_gene	v_gene	j_gene	CDR3aa	CDR3nt
.	TRBD1	TRBV7-3	TRBJ1-5	CASSLTGQGAQESYWSNCQPQHF	TGTGCCAGCAGCTTAACGGGACAGGGGGCCCAGGAAAGTTATTGGAGTAATTGTCAGCCCCAGCATTTT
few	.	TRBV9	TRBJ2-1	CASSVALSSYNEQFF	TGTGCCAGCAGCGTAGCTCTGAGCTCCTACAATGAGCAGTTCTTC
.	.	TRBV13	TRBJ1-2	CASSLGPGFSYGYTF	TGTGCCAGCAGCTTAGGTCCAGGGTTCTCCTATGGCTACACCTTC
.	.	TRBV15	TRBJ1-5	CATKVGLSDSNQPQHF	TGTGCCACCAAGGTCGGACTCTCAGATAGTAATCAGCCCCAGCATTTT
.	.	TRBV5-4	TRBJ2-2	CASSLMTENTGELFF	TGTGCCAGCAGCTTGATGACAGAGAACACCGGGGAGCTGTTTTTT
.	TRBD1	TRBV6-5	TRBJ2-5	CASSSGQSYGETQYF	TGTGCCAGCAGTTCGGGACAGAGTTACGGGGAGACCCAGTACTTC
.	.	TRBV19	TRBJ1-2	CASMPRGLLNYGYTF	TGTGCCAGTATGCCCAGAGGGCTACTTAACTATGGCTACACCTTC
once	.	TRBV24-1	TRBJ1-1	CATSLTTGSGGAFF	TGTGCCACCAGCTTGACAACAGGGTCGGGTGGAGCTTTCTTT
.	TRBD2	TRBV5-4	TRBJ2-1	CASSLGTSGGALYNEQFF	TGTGCCAGCAGCTTGGGGACTAGCGGGGGGGCCTTATACAATGAGCAGTTCTTC
once	TRBD1	TRBV25-1	TRBJ2-2	CASSDPGQGETGELFF	TGTGCCAGCAGTGACCCGGGACAGGGAGAAACCGGGGAGCTGTTTTTT
.	.	TRBV5-5	TRBJ2-6	CASSLTGQSSGANVLTF	TGTGCCAGCAGCTTGACCGGACAGAGCTCTGGGGCCAACGTCCTGACTTTC
.	TRBD1	TRBV5-1	TRBJ1-2	CASSLVTGGNYGYTF	TGCGCCAGCAGCTTGGTTACAGGGGGCAACTATGGCTACACCTTC
.	.	TRBV4-1	TRBJ1-2	CASFHGGLGPLGYGYTF	TGCGCCTCCTTCCATGGGGGGTTGGGCCCATTGGGCTATGGCTACACCTTC
.	.	TRBV5-4	TRBJ1-3	CASSLGRSYDSGNTIYF	TGTGCCAGCAGTCTAGGCCGGAGCTACGACTCTGGAAACACCATATATTTT
.	.	TRBV6-2/TRBV6-3	TRBJ1-5	CASSYGRGSGQPQHF	TGTGCCAGCAGTTACGGTCGGGGTTCGGGGCAGCCCCAGCATTTT
.	.	TRBV6-5	TRBJ1-3	CASSRGRSGNTIYF	TGTGCCAGCAGTCGGGGGAGATCTGGAAACACCATATATTTT
once	TRBD1	TRBV24-1	TRBJ2-4	CATSPGQGENIQYF	TGTGCCACCAGCCCGGGACAGGGGGAAAACATTCAGTACTTC
.	TRBD1	TRBV2	TRBJ1-6	CALRDRGHSPLHF	TGTGCCCTCCGGGACAGGGGGCATTCACCCCTCCACTTT
.	TRBD1	TRBV19	TRBJ1-5	CASSAEIGTVNQPQHF	TGTGCCAGTAGTGCTGAAATCGGGACAGTCAATCAGCCCCAGCATTTT
.	.	TRBV28	TRBJ1-2	CASTGGIIYGYTF	TGTGCCAGCACGGGGGGGATTATCTATGGCTACACCTTC
.	TRBD1	TRBV29-1	TRBJ1-5	CSVSGQGVNSPQHF	TGCAGCGTCTCGGGACAGGGTGTGAATTCGCCCCAGCATTTT
.	TRBD1	TRBV2	TRBJ2-2	CASSVRDRVLGELFF	TGTGCCAGCAGTGTCCGGGACAGGGTGCTCGGGGAGCTGTTTTTT
.	.	TRBV6-5	TRBJ1-1	CATVGGVGSTEAFF	TGTGCCACCGTCGGGGGGGTTGGAAGCACTGAAGCTTTCTTT
.	TRBD1	TRBV5-1	TRBJ1-6	CASSWGQGDKNSPLHF	TGCGCCAGCAGCTGGGGACAGGGAGACAAAAATTCACCCCTCCACTTT
.	.	TRBV6-5	TRBJ1-5	CASSYRGGGNQPQHF	TGTGCCAGCAGTTACAGGGGAGGCGGGAATCAGCCCCAGCATTTT
once	.	TRBV27	TRBJ1-4	CASRRGWEKLFF	TGTGCCAGCCGTAGGGGATGGGAAAAACTGTTTTTT
.	.	TRBV5-1	TRBJ2-5	CASSLAGRDQETQYF	TGCGCCAGCAGCTTGGCGGGCAGGGACCAAGAGACCCAGTACTTC
.	.	TRBV19	TRBJ1-1	CASSASRGGNTEAFF	TGTGCCAGTAGTGCCTCGAGGGGAGGGAACACTGAAGCTTTCTTT
.	.	TRBV6-5	TRBJ1-6	CASSLAQRGHSPLHF	TGTGCCAGCAGTTTAGCACAAAGGGGCCATTCACCCCTCCACTTT
.	.	TRBV5-4	TRBJ1-2	CASSLVGQDDGYTF	TGTGCCAGCAGCTTGGTGGGCCAGGATGATGGCTACACCTTC
.	TRBD1	TRBV15	TRBJ1-1	CATRRGQGLDTEAFF	TGTGCCACCAGGAGGGGACAGGGGTTGGACACTGAAGCTTTCTTT
.	TRBD2	TRBV7-6	TRBJ2-3	CASSLAPSGDRTPSTDTQYF	TGTGCCAGCAGCTTAGCTCCTAGCGGGGATCGAACACCTAGCACAGATACGCAGTATTTT
once	.	TRBV6-1	TRBJ1-3	CASSEYRRVGNTIYF	TGTGCCAGCAGTGAATACAGGAGGGTTGGAAACACCATATATTTT
.	.	TRBV10-3	TRBJ1-3	CAISESSSGNTIYF	TGTGCCATCAGTGAGTCTAGCTCTGGAAACACCATATATTTT
.	.	TRBV2	TRBJ2-3	CASRDPGRGADTQYF	TGTGCCAGCAGAGACCCCGGACGGGGAGCAGATACGCAGTATTTT
.	.	TRBV19	TRBJ2-1	CASSEYGQTRDEQFF	TGTGCCAGTAGTGAATACGGACAGACTCGGGATGAGCAGTTCTTC
.	.	TRBV29-1	TRBJ1-1	CSARQSTEAFF	TGCAGCGCCCGACAGTCCACTGAAGCTTTCTTT
.	.	TRBV5-1	TRBJ2-5	CASNLGGQETQYF	TGCGCCAGCAATCTAGGGGGACAAGAGACCCAGTACTTC
.	TRBD2	TRBV7-9	TRBJ2-1	CASSLGLAGGYNEQFF	TGTGCCAGCAGCTTAGGTTTAGCGGGGGGCTACAATGAGCAGTTCTTC